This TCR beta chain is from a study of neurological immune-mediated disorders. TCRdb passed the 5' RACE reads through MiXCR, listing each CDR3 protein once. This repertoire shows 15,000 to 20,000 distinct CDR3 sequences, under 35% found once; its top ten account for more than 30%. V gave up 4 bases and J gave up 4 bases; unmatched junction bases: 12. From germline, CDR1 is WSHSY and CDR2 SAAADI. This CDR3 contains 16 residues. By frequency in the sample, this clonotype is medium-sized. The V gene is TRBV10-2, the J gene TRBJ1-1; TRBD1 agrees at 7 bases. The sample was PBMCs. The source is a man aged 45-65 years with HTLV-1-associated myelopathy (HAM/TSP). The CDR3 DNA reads TGCGCCAGCAGTGGCCCCCCTGGTCAGGGGGGCACTGAAGCTTTCTTT. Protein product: CASSGPPGQGGTEAFF.